This record concerns one T cell receptor (beta chain) sequence. Its antigen remains unidentified. The template was RNA from unsorted bulk tissue. Three rounds of nested PCR, following a modified ARM-PCR protocol, produced the TCRbeta library. TCRdb recomputed calls from the multiplex PCR reads with MiXCR, one row per CDR3 protein. Counted here are tens of thousands of distinct CDR3 sequences, less than 75% occurring once; the ten biggest clones make up about a sixth. The data were obtained in a study of tumor and adjacent non-tumor tissue in lung cancer. Study details: Stage I to III disease affected approximately 11 men and roughly five women aged roughly 31 to 85.

The study, taken as a whole, reports: Top 100 clones took a larger repertoire share in normal lung. Tumor tissue had significantly higher TCR diversity than normal lung.

This CDR3 region has 14 residues. The germline V gene has CDR1 DFQATT and CDR2 SNEGSKA (reference sequence). This sequence joins TRBV20-1 and TRBJ2-5; no firm D call. The source of this sequence is a man aged 55 to 70 with non-small cell lung cancer. The sample consisted of lung tumor tissue. CDR3 protein: CNAFDTTSQETQYF. The CDR3 region has the DNA TGCAATGCATTTGACACAACCTCCCAAGAGACCCAGTACTTC.